This is a list of T cell receptor beta chains from one sample in a study of spatial heterogeneity in lung cancer. TCRdb re-derived calls from the 5' RACE reads in MiXCR, one entry per CDR3 protein. The sample shows several thousand distinct CDR3 sequences, roughly 7% of them seen only once. The sequencing used lung tumor tissue, collected at surgery. Receptors originate from a male donor with early-stage non-small cell lung cancer. Both conserved end residues are part of each CDR3. D genes are given only for firm matches. Rows give clone size only sometimes, using once, few, many, or a class for an expanded clone.

len	v_gene	d_gene	abundance	j_gene	CDR3nt	CDR3aa
14	TRBV20-1	.	medium-sized	TRBJ2-1	TGCAGTGCTTCTCGGGGGGCAACCTACAATGAGCAGTTCTTC	CSASRGATYNEQFF
15	TRBV24-1	.	few	TRBJ2-1	TGTGCCAACAGTGATTTTGGGCAGGGGTTCGGTGAGCAGTTCTTC	CANSDFGQGFGEQFF
11	TRBV30	.	medium-sized	TRBJ2-7	TGTGCCTGTATCAGCCGGGCCGAGCAGTACTTC	CACISRAEQYF
17	TRBV7-2	.	medium-sized	TRBJ2-6	TGTGCCAGCAGCCCAAGAGCGTCTAGCACTGGGGCCAACGTCCTGACTTTC	CASSPRASSTGANVLTF
15	TRBV7-9	.	medium-sized	TRBJ2-7	TGTGCCAGCAGCTCCCCGCAACTGGTAACCTACGAGCAGTACTTC	CASSSPQLVTYEQYF
15	TRBV2	TRBD2	many	TRBJ2-5	TGTGCCAGCAGTGAAAATAGCGGGGGAAAAGAGACCCAGTACTTC	CASSENSGGKETQYF
15	TRBV3-1	TRBD2	medium-sized	TRBJ2-2	TGTGCCAGCAGCCAGTGGGGAGGGCCGGACGGGGAGCTGTTTTTT	CASSQWGGPDGELFF
16	TRBV28	.	.	TRBJ2-6	TGTGCCAGCAGTTTATATGGGTCCTCTGGGGCCAACGTCCTGACTTTC	CASSLYGSSGANVLTF
13	TRBV2	.	medium-sized	TRBJ2-5	TGTGCCAGCCTGGGAATTGGGGAAGAGACCCAGTACTTC	CASLGIGEETQYF
15	TRBV7-2	TRBD2	.	TRBJ2-1	TGTGCCAGCAGCCAGGCCGGGACTAGCGCCAATGAGCAGTTCTTC	CASSQAGTSANEQFF
17	TRBV7-2	TRBD1	medium-sized	TRBJ1-3	TGTGCCAGCAGCTTAGGGAGGACAGGGCTCTCTGGAAACACCATATATTTT	CASSLGRTGLSGNTIYF
14	TRBV5-1	.	many	TRBJ2-7	TGCGCCAGCAGCCCAGAACTTGGCAGGTACGAGCAGTACTTC	CASSPELGRYEQYF
13	TRBV6-2/TRBV6-3	.	.	TRBJ2-3	TGTGCCAGCAGTTACTCGGTACTGTGGGCGCAGTATTTT	CASSYSVLWAQYF
18	TRBV6-5	.	many	TRBJ2-7	TGTGCCAGCAGTTACGGCGTTGGCAGCCCTAGGGGCAACTACGAGCAGTACTTC	CASSYGVGSPRGNYEQYF
14	TRBV18	.	medium-sized	TRBJ2-7	TGTGCCAGCTCCCACAAGGCGGGGACCTACGAGCAGTACTTC	CASSHKAGTYEQYF
16	TRBV11-2	TRBD2	medium-sized	TRBJ2-3	TGTGCCAGCAGCTCAGGACTAGCGGGATTCACAGATACGCAGTATTTT	CASSSGLAGFTDTQYF
15	TRBV6-2/TRBV6-3	TRBD1	medium-sized	TRBJ2-1	TGTGCCAGCAGGTTGCGCCGGGACAGGGGAAATGAGCAGTTCTTC	CASRLRRDRGNEQFF
16	TRBV7-6	.	many	TRBJ2-3	TGTGCCAGCAGCTTAGTAGTAGGGGCGGATTCAGATACGCAGTATTTT	CASSLVVGADSDTQYF
16	TRBV6-2/TRBV6-3	TRBD1	many	TRBJ2-6	TGTGCCAGCACTAAGGAGAGGGGGCCTGGGGCCAACGTCCTGACTTTC	CASTKERGPGANVLTF
15	TRBV28	.	many	TRBJ1-3	TGTGCCAGCAGTCAACCGGGCTACTCTGGAAACACCATATATTTT	CASSQPGYSGNTIYF
17	TRBV19	TRBD2	medium-sized	TRBJ2-1	TGTGCCAGTAGTATTTCCGGCGTAGCGGGAGGCTACAATGAGCAGTTCTTC	CASSISGVAGGYNEQFF
15	TRBV3-1	TRBD1	many	TRBJ1-6	TGTGCCAGCAGCCAAGAGGCAGGGGGTTATTCACCCCTCCACTTT	CASSQEAGGYSPLHF
13	TRBV12-3/TRBV12-4	.	many	TRBJ2-5	TGTGCCAGCAGTTTAGGGGGCGGCGAGACCCAGTACTTC	CASSLGGGETQYF
15	TRBV7-8	.	medium-sized	TRBJ1-1	TGTGCCAGCAGAAAGGAGTGGGGATCGAACACTGAAGCTTTCTTT	CASRKEWGSNTEAFF
15	TRBV20-1	.	many	TRBJ1-4	TGCAGTGCTCGCCCGGCGGGGGCAACTAATGAAAAACTGTTTTTT	CSARPAGATNEKLFF
15	TRBV3-1	TRBD2	.	TRBJ2-3	TGTGCCAGCAGCCCCCTAGCGGGGGCCACAGATACGCAGTATTTT	CASSPLAGATDTQYF
15	TRBV28	.	medium-sized	TRBJ2-6	TGTGCCAGCAGCGCTACCTACTCTGGGGCCAACGTCCTGACTTTC	CASSATYSGANVLTF
12	TRBV29-1	.	medium-sized	TRBJ2-5	TGCAGCGTTGTAGGGCAGAGAGAGACCCAGTACTTC	CSVVGQRETQYF
12	TRBV5-6	.	once	TRBJ1-5	TGTGCCAGCAGCTTGGGGGCCCAGCCCCAGCATTTT	CASSLGAQPQHF
16	TRBV11-2	.	few	TRBJ2-7	TGTGCCAGCAGCCCCTCTCCCTACCTAGGCCCCTACGAGCAGTACTTC	CASSPSPYLGPYEQYF
18	TRBV5-1	TRBD2	medium-sized	TRBJ2-6	TGCGCCAGCAGCGCCCGACTAGCGGGGGGCTCTGGGGCCAACGTCCTGACTTTC	CASSARLAGGSGANVLTF
13	TRBV20-1	.	.	TRBJ2-5	TGCAGTGCTACTTTGACTGAGGAAGAGACCCAGTACTTC	CSATLTEEETQYF
11	TRBV28	.	medium-sized	TRBJ2-3	TGTGCCAGCAGTTGGGGAGATACGCAGTATTTT	CASSWGDTQYF
14	TRBV5-1	.	medium-sized	TRBJ2-2	TGCGCCAGCACGTTGGACGGGAACACCGGGGAGCTGTTTTTT	CASTLDGNTGELFF
14	TRBV28	.	many	TRBJ1-5	TGTGCCAGTACCGACAGTAATAGCAATCAGCCCCAGCATTTT	CASTDSNSNQPQHF
15	TRBV6-6	TRBD1	many	TRBJ2-7	TGTGCCAGCAGTCAACCGGGACAGAGCTCCTACGAGCAGTACTTC	CASSQPGQSSYEQYF
16	TRBV4-3	.	medium-sized	TRBJ2-1	TGCGCCAGCAGCCAAGAAGGAACTAGCCCCTACAATGAGCAGTTCTTC	CASSQEGTSPYNEQFF
12	TRBV20-1	TRBD1	medium-sized	TRBJ1-2	TGCAGTGCTAGTCCAAGGGGGCAAGGCTACACCTTC	CSASPRGQGYTF
15	TRBV7-3	.	many	TRBJ2-5	TGTGCCAGCAGCTTAAGGGGGGGCTCCCAAGAGACCCAGTACTTC	CASSLRGGSQETQYF
13	TRBV7-2	TRBD2	many	TRBJ2-1	TGTGCCAGCAGCTTGCCCGGGGGGAATGAGCAGTTCTTC	CASSLPGGNEQFF
15	TRBV6-6	TRBD2	medium-sized	TRBJ2-1	TGTGCCAGCAGTTACCAGTCTAGCGGGGGCAATGAGCAGTTCTTC	CASSYQSSGGNEQFF
13	TRBV11-2	.	medium-sized	TRBJ1-5	TGTGCCAGCAGCCTAGCGACCGGTCAGCCCCAGCATTTT	CASSLATGQPQHF
13	TRBV5-1	.	medium-sized	TRBJ1-5	TGCGCCAGCAGCTCGGACAGTAATCAGCCCCAGCATTTT	CASSSDSNQPQHF
17	TRBV28	.	many	TRBJ2-4	TGTGCCAGCAGTTCACCCCTAAAACCTTATGGCAAAAACATTCAGTACTTC	CASSSPLKPYGKNIQYF
15	TRBV27	.	medium-sized	TRBJ2-5	TGTGCCAGCAGTTTTGGATCAGGGGACCAAGAGACCCAGTACTTC	CASSFGSGDQETQYF
17	TRBV25-1	TRBD2	medium-sized	TRBJ2-1	TGTGCCAGCAGTGAACGTGGCGGGAGGGCCGACTACAATGAGCAGTTCTTC	CASSERGGRADYNEQFF
16	TRBV28	TRBD2	many	TRBJ2-3	TGTGCCAGCAGTTTATCATCAGCGGGAGGACCAGATACGCAGTATTTT	CASSLSSAGGPDTQYF
16	TRBV7-8	TRBD2	many	TRBJ2-3	TGTGCCAGCAGTCCTGGGACTAGCGGGAACTCAGATACGCAGTATTTT	CASSPGTSGNSDTQYF
14	TRBV20-1	TRBD2	many	TRBJ2-5	TGCAGTGCTAGAGATCCAGCGGGGGGACAGACCCAGTACTTC	CSARDPAGGQTQYF